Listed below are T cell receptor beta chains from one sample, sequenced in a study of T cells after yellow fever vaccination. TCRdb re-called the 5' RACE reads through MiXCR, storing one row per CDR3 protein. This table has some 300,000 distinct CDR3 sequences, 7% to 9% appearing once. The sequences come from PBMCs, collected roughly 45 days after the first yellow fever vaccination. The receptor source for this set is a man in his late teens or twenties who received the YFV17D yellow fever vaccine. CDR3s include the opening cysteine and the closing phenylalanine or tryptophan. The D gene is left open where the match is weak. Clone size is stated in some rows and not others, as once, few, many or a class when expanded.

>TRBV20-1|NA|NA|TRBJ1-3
CCAAGRWGLGGNTIYF
TGCTGTGCTGCCGGTCGGTGGGGACTTGGAGGAAACACCATATATTTT
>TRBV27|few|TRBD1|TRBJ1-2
CASSYLRSTGAYGYTF
TGTGCCAGCAGTTACCTAAGGTCGACAGGGGCCTATGGCTACACCTTC
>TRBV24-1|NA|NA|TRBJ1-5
CATTEGSVQHF
TGTGCCACCACCGAAGGGTCGGTGCAGCATTTT
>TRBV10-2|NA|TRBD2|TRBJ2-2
CASSERGENTGELFF
TGCGCCAGCAGTGAGCGGGGGGAGAACACCGGGGAGCTGTTTTTT
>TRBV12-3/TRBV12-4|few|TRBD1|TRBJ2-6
CARSRDRRHWTGANVLTF
TGTGCCCGCAGCCGGGACAGGAGGCACTGGACTGGGGCCAACGTCCTGACTTTC
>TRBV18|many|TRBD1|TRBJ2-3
CASSRTQTGGPDTQYF
TGTGCCAGCTCACGGACCCAGACAGGGGGCCCAGATACGCAGTATTTT
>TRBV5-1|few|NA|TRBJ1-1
CASGRDGFGTEAFF
TGCGCCAGTGGAAGGGATGGCTTCGGCACTGAAGCTTTCTTT
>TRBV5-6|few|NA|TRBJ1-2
CASSLAFYGNYGYTF
TGTGCCAGCAGCTTGGCCTTTTACGGAAACTATGGCTACACCTTC
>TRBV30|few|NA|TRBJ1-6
CAWSVDIRDNSPLHF
TGTGCCTGGAGTGTGGACATACGGGATAATTCACCCCTCCACTTT
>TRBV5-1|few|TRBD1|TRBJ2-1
CASSTRDSSLNEQFF
TGCGCCAGCAGCACCCGGGACAGTTCCCTCAATGAGCAGTTCTTC